Below are 13 T cell receptor beta chains sequenced from a single sample in a study of monozygotic twins with cystic fibrosis. The method was immunoSEQ multiplex PCR; TCRdb's version includes in-frame clones alone and lacks a portion of them. The sample carries over 25,000 clones, roughly 90% recorded once. Sequenced sample: blood. The receptors stem from a girl aged 2 to 10 with cystic fibrosis.

This clone was detected once. Here the CDR3 DNA reads TGTGCCTGGAGTCAAACAGGGACGGACGGCTACACCTTC. It codes for CAWSQTGTDGYTF. The V and J genes are TRBV30 and TRBJ1-2, with D perhaps matching TRBD1 (6 bases). CDR1 is GTSNPN and CDR2 is SVGIG in the germline V gene (reference sequence). The germline V and J ends were trimmed by 2 bases and 8 bases, with 15 bases remaining between them. The CDR3 runs to 13 residues.

This chain connects TRBV28 to TRBJ1-1, with no clear D. The V gene lost 2 bases and the J gene lost 8 bases, with 12 bases spanning the gap. Germline V gives CDR1 MDHEN, CDR2 SYDVKM. CDR3 length equals 13 residues. The CDR3 sequence: CASSLRRRDEAFF. CDR3 in DNA: TGTGCCAGCAGTTTACGGCGACGAGACGAAGCTTTCTTT.

Concerning this clone: The junction shows a germline mismatch at one end, possibly a read error. V is TRBV7-2 and J is TRBJ2-5, with 11 nucleotides matching TRBD2. CDR1 SGHTA and CDR2 FQGNSA come from the germline V gene. The CDR3 contains 14 residues. CDR3 sequence reads: CASSLAGGLETQYF. Here the CDR3 DNA reads TGTGCCAGCAGTTTAGCGGGGGGGCTGGAGACCCAGTACTTC.

In DNA, the CDR3 is TGTGCCAGCAGTTCGTCATCAGGGTACCAAGAGACCCAGTACTTC. Its translation: CASSSSSGYQETQYF. The chain uses TRBV6-6 and TRBJ2-5; possibly TRBD1 for D (5 bases). V gave up 4 bases and J gave up 0 bases, with 12 bases separating them. Germline assignment: CDR1 MNHNY and CDR2 SVGAGI (reference sequence). CDR3 length: 15 amino acids.

The genes are TRBV6-6 and TRBJ1-3; no firm D call. The CDR3 is made up of 12 amino acids. CDR1 and CDR2 (germline): MNHNY, SVGAGI (reference sequence). V lost 1 base and J lost 5, with 3 bases in between. CDR3: CASSYYRNTIYF. CDR3 nucleotides: TGTGCCAGCAGTTACTATAGAAACACCATATATTTT.

Remarks on this clone: Relative to the germline gene, one junction end is altered; a read error may explain this. This chain joins TRBV20-1 and TRBJ1-1; 8 nucleotides align to TRBD1. The CDR3 sequence is 10 residues long. Germline lookup yields CDR1 DFQATT and CDR2 SNEGSKA (reference sequence). The CDR3 bases are TGCAGTGCTCCGGACGGACAGGGAAACTTT. Its translation: CSAPDGQGNF.

The rearrangement links TRBV2 to TRBJ1-2; the D is unclear. The CDR3 covers 13 residues. Per germline, CDR1 SNHLY and CDR2 FYNNEI. With 3 bases removed from V and 4 bases from J, the gap between germline ends came to 9 bases. The CDR3 reads CASSDAVLYGYTF. The CDR3 bases are TGTGCCAGCAGTGACGCAGTGCTCTATGGCTACACCTTC.

This chain links TRBV2 with TRBJ1-5, with 9 bases that match TRBD1. CDR1 is SNHLY, CDR2 FYNNEI, per germline. This CDR3 region has 15 residues. Losses at the gene ends were 7 bases for V and 6 bases for J; bases not matched to a gene: 10. The CDR3 protein is CASITDRGGGQPQHF. CDR3 sequence (DNA): TGTGCCAGCATTACGGACAGGGGAGGGGGTCAGCCCCAGCATTTT.

In DNA, the CDR3 is TGCGCCAGCAGTGTGACAGCCGGGGTCTCCTACGAGCAGTACTTC. Amino acids: CASSVTAGVSYEQYF. The chain couples TRBV4-1 to TRBJ2-7; perhaps D is TRBD1 or TRBD2 (5 bases each). The CDR3 is 15 amino acids. CDR1 is MGHRA and CDR2 is YSYEKL in the germline V gene. The ends were cut back, 6 bases at V and 0 bases at J, with 15 bases in the middle.

The chain links TRBV7-2 to TRBJ1-2; TRBD1 aligns across 10 bases. The germline CDR1 and CDR2 sequences are SGHTA and FQGNSA. Trimming took 1 base from V and 4 from J; bases not matched to a gene: 0. This CDR3 has 14 residues. The CDR3 bases are TGTGCCAGCAGCTTAGGGACAGGGGGCTATGGCTACACCTTC. Translation: CASSLGTGGYGYTF.

The chain joins TRBV7-2 to TRBJ2-3; 8 bases are a match to TRBD1. The CDR3 is 15 amino acids. Trimming took 3 bases from V and 2 from J; bases not matched to a gene: 4. Germline V gives CDR1 SGHTA, CDR2 FQGNSA. In DNA form, the CDR3 reads TGTGCCAGCAGCTTCGGACAGGGATACACAGATACGCAGTATTTT. It translates to CASSFGQGYTDTQYF.

The chain couples TRBV28 to TRBJ2-5; D possibly corresponds to TRBD1 (6 bases). Germline-derived CDR1 and CDR2 are MDHEN and SYDVKM. V gave up 2 bases and J gave up 7 bases, with 14 bases separating them. This CDR3 is 14 amino acids long. CDR3 nucleotide sequence: TGTGCCAGCAGTTTAGGGCGAGGGGGAATGACCCAGTACTTC. Protein: CASSLGRGGMTQYF.

This rearrangement joins TRBV15 to TRBJ1-2; D not certain. V was clipped by 5 bases and J by 2 bases, with 15 bases between them. This CDR3 spans 15 amino acids. CDR1 is LNHNV and CDR2 is YYDKDF in the germline V gene (reference sequence). The CDR3 DNA sequence: TGTGCCACCAGCTGGAGCCCCACTTACAACTATGGCTACACCTTC. Protein product: CATSWSPTYNYGYTF.